A selection of T cell receptor beta chains follows, all from one sample in a study of blood T cell repertoires in COVID-19. Profiled with immunoSEQ multiplex PCR; TCRdb holds only in-frame clones, not every one. The repertoire consists of 150,000 to 200,000 clones, with approximately 86% occurring once and the leading ten covering roughly 7.8%. Specimen: peripheral blood. The receptors were sampled from a man in his 60s with acute or convalescent COVID-19. Each CDR3 is given with its conserved first and last residue.

TRBV3-1/TRBV3-2 | CASSRPGTDEQYF
TRBV15 | CATSQGLAGFGTEAFF
TRBV2 | CASSDGQGNSPLHF
TRBV7-2 | CASSYLAGGLNEQFF
TRBV5-1 | CASSLAGTGTRDTQYF
TRBV28 | CAIHRWDTQYF
TRBV19 | CASSADRGIIQYF
TRBV7-9 | CASSLDPDSLGAKNIQYF
TRBV6-5 | CASSYPDRAGELFF
TRBV27 | CASRTGTDWGTEAFF
TRBV24-1 | CATAPQGAGSNQPQHF
TRBV19 | CASSQGQINQPQHF
TRBV18 | CASSPRTGGFSSGANVLTF
TRBV7-9 | CASSLWAGEGRETQYF
TRBV4-1 | CASSQDRDRANEKLFF
TRBV10-3 | CAISVSGAGQETQYF
TRBV3-1/TRBV3-2 | CASNRRGGRTDTQYF
TRBV7-9 | CASSHHRTGNPHGYTF
TRBV29-1 | CSALRVGGPLRADTQYF
TRBV2 | CATNRDSNQPQHF
TRBV6-1 | CASSEAMRGRGRETQYF
TRBV11-3 | CASSLAEGAAHTDTQYF
TRBV6-4 | CASSEGGQGRSKAFF
TRBV9 | CASSPTGFRYTF
TRBV28 | CASSLLGSATNEKLFF
TRBV11-3 | CASSPGLAGGPLQQFF
TRBV18 | CASLLGVGNTIYF
TRBV29-1 | CSVWTGVNTEAFF
TRBV9 | CASSVVGQSSGNTIYF
TRBV19 | CASSRYGGYNEQFF
TRBV27 | CASSSDRGTYLTGGYTF
TRBV29-1 | CSVGRGAMSTGELFF
TRBV19 | CASKTSGTVDGNTIYF
TRBV11-2 | CASSLRGGQGAYEQFF
TRBV7-6 | CASSLGQGRLGELFF
TRBV28 | CASRLTGDNEQFF
TRBV28 | CASSTTGGTYGYTF
TRBV6-5 | CASSYLATQYF
TRBV6-6 | CASTVSPDTQYF
TRBV4-1 | CASSIPSGRAGELFF
TRBV5-4 | CASSLETSGSQETQYF
TRBV9 | CASSSRGGEGEKLFF
TRBV28 | CASSFQTGFQGHEQYF
TRBV25-1 | CASSDDRTVTEQYF
TRBV6-1 | CASSDSPSVSVEKLFF
TRBV5-1 | CASSWNRGFEQFF
TRBV4-1 | CASSLGPGSTEAFF
TRBV7-3 | CASSLATGGNNEQFF
TRBV7-3 | CASSRGLATDNEQFF